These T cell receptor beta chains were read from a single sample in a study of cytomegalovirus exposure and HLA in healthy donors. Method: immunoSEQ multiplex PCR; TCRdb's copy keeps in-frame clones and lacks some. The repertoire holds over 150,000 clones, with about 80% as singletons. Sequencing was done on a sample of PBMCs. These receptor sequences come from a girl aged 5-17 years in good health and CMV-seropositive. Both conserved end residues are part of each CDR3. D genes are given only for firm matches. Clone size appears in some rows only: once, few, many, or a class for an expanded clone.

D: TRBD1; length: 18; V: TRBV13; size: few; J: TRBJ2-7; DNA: TGTGCCAGCAGCTTATGGGGGTCCGCGGGGACAGGGGGGGGTGAGCAGTACTTC; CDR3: CASSLWGSAGTGGGEQYF
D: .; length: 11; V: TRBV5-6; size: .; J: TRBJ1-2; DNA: TGTGCCAGCAGCTTGGGAGGGGGCTACACCTTC; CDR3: CASSLGGGYTF
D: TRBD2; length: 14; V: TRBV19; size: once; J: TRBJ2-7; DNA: TGTGCCAGTAGTACGCAATGGACTAGAAACGAGCAGTACTTC; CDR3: CASSTQWTRNEQYF
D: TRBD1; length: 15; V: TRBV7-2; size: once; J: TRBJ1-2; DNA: TGTGCCAGCAGTTCCCCCGTCCGGGACAGGGATGGCTACACCTTC; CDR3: CASSSPVRDRDGYTF
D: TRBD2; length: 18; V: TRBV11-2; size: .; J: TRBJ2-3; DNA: TGTGCCAGCAGCTATACTAGCGGGGGCACTCCTAGCACAGATACGCAGTATTTT; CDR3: CASSYTSGGTPSTDTQYF
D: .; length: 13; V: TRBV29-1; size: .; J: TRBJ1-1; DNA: TGCAGCGTGAAAGTCGCGGGGAACACTGAAGCTTTCTTT; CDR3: CSVKVAGNTEAFF
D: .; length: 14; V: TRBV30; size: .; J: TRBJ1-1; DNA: TGTGCCTGGAGTGTGAGACAGCCGAACACTGAAGCTTTCTTT; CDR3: CAWSVRQPNTEAFF
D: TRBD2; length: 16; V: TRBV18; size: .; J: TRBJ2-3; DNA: TGTGCCAGCTCACCAATGGCTAGCGGGAGCACAGATACGCAGTATTTT; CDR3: CASSPMASGSTDTQYF
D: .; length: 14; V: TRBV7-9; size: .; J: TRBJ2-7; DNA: TGTGCCAGCAGCTTAGCGGGAGAGACTTCCGAGCAGTACTTC; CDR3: CASSLAGETSEQYF
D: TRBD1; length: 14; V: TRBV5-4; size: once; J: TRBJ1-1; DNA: TGTGCCAGCAGCTTGGGGGGACAGGGGCCAGAAGCTTTCTTT; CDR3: CASSLGGQGPEAFF